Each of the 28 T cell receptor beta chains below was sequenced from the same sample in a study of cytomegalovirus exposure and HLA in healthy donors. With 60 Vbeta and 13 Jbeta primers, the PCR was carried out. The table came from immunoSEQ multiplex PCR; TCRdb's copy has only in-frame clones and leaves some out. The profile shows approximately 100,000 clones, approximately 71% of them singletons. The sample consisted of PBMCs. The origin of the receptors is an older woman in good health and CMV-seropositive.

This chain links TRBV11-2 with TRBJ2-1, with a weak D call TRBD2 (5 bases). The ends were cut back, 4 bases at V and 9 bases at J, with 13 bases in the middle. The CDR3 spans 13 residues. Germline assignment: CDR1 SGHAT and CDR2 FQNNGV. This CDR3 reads CASSSSRTGEQFF. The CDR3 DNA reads TGTGCCAGCAGCTCGTCAAGGACTGGTGAGCAGTTCTTC.

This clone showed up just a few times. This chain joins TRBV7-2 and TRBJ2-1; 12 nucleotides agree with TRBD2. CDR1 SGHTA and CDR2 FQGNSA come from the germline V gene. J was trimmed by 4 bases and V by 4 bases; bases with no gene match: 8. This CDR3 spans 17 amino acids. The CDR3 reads CASSSPKTSGGYNEQFF. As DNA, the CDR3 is TGTGCCAGCAGCTCGCCTAAGACTAGCGGGGGATACAATGAGCAGTTCTTC.

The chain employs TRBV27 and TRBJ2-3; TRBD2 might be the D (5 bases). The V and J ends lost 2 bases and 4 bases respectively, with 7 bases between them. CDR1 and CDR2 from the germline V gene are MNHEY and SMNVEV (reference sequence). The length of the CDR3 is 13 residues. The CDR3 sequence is CASSLRESDTQYF. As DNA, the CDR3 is TGTGCCAGCAGTTTACGGGAATCAGATACGCAGTATTTT.

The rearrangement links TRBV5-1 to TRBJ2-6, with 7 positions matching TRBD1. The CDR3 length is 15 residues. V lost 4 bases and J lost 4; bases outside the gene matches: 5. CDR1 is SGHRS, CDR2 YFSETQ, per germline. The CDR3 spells CASSQQGSGANVLTF. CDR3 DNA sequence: TGCGCCAGCAGCCAACAGGGGTCCGGGGCCAACGTCCTGACTTTC.

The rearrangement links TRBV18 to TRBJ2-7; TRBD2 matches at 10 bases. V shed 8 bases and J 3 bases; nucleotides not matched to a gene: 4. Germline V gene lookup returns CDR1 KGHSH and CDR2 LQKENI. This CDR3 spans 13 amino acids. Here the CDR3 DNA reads TGTGCCAGCGGCCCTAGCGGGGGCTACGAGCAGTACTTC. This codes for CASGPSGGYEQYF. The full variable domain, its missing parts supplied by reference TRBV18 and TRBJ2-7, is NAGVMQNPRHLVRRRGQEARLRCSPMKGHSHVYWYRQLPEEGLKFMVYLQKENIIDESGMPKERFSAEFPKEGPSILRIQQVVRGDSAAYFCASGPSGGYEQYFGPGTRLTVT.

CDR3 nucleotides: TGTGCCAGCAGGCGACTAGCGGGGGTCTACGAGCAGTACTTC. It codes for CASRRLAGVYEQYF. The chain couples TRBV7-8 to TRBJ2-7, with 12 bases lining up with TRBD2. In germline, CDR1 is SGHVS, CDR2 FQNEAQ. V was clipped by 6 bases and J by 3 bases; unmatched bases: 3. The CDR3 consists of 14 residues.

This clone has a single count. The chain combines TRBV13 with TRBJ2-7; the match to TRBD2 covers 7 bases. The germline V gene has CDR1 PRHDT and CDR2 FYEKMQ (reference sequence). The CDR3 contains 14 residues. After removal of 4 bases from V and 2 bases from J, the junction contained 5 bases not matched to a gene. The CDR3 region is CASSYWGGTYEQYF. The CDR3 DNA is TGTGCCAGCAGCTATTGGGGGGGAACCTACGAGCAGTACTTC.

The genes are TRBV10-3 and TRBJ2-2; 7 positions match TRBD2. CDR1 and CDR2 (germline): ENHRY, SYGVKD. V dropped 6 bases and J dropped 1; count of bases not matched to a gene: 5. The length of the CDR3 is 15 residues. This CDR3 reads CAIRAGDLNTGELFF. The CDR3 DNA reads TGTGCCATCAGGGCGGGAGACCTGAACACCGGGGAGCTGTTTTTT.

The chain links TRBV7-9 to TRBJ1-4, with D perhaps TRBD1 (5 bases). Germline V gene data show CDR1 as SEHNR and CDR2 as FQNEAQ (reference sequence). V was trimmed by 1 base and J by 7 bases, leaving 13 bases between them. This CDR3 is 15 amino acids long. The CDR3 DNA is TGTGCCAGCAGCTTAGGAAGCAGGGAGGGTGAAAAACTGTTTTTT. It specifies CASSLGSREGEKLFF.

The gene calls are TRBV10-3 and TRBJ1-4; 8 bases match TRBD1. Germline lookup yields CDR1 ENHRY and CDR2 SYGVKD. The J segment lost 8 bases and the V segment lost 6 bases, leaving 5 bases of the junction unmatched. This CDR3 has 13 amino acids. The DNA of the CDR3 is TGTGCCATCAGCGGGACAGGCAAGGAAAAACTGTTTTTT. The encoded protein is CAISGTGKEKLFF.

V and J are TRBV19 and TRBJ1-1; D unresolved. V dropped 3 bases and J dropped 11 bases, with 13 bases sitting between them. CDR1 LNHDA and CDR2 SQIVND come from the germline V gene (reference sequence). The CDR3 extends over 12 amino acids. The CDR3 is CASSILTSGAFF. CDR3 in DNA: TGTGCCAGTAGTATCTTGACGTCCGGGGCTTTCTTT.

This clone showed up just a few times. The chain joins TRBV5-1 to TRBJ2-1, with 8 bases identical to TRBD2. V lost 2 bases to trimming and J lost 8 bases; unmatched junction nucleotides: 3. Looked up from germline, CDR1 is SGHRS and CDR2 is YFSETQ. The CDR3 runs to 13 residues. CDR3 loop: CASSLAGVDEQFF. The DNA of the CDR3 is TGCGCCAGCAGCTTAGCGGGGGTAGATGAGCAGTTCTTC. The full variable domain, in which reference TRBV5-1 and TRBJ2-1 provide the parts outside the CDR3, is KAGVTQTPRYLIKTRGQQVTLSCSPISGHRSVSWYQQTPGQGLQFLFEYFSETQRNKGNFPGRFSGRQFSNSRSEMNVSTLELGDSALYLCASSLAGVDEQFFGPGTRLTVL.

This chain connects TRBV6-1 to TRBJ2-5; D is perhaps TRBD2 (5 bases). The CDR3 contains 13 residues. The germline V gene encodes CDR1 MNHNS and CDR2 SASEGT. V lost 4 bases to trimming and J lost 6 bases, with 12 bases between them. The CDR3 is CASSASDGKTQYF. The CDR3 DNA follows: TGTGCCAGCAGTGCTTCCGACGGGAAGACCCAGTACTTC.

CDR3 sequence reads: CASSLLRGQGTEQYF. For the CDR3, the DNA is TGTGCCAGCAGCCTACTCCGAGGACAGGGGACCGAGCAGTACTTC. The chain combines TRBV7-9 with TRBJ2-7; 9 bases map to TRBD1. Losses at the gene ends were 5 bases for V and 6 bases for J; bases not matched to a gene: 11. CDR1 and CDR2 (germline): SEHNR, FQNEAQ (reference sequence). The CDR3 covers 15 residues. Supplemented by reference TRBV7-9 and TRBJ2-7, the full variable domain reads DTGVSQNPRHKITKRGQNVTFRCDPISEHNRLYWYRQTLGQGPEFLTYFQNEAQLEKSRLLSDRFSAERPKGSFSTLEIQRTEQGDSAMYLCASSLLRGQGTEQYFGPGTRLTVT.

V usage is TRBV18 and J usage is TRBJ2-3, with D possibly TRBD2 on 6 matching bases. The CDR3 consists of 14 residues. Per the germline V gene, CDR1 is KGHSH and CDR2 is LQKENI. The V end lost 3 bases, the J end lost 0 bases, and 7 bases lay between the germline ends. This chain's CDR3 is CASSPGTSTDTQYF. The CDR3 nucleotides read TGTGCCAGCTCACCCGGGACTAGCACAGATACGCAGTATTTT.

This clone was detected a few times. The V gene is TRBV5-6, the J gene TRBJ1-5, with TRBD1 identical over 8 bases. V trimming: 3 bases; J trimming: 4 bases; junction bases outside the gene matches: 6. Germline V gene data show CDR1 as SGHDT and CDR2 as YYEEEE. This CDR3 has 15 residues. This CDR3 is CASSYSDRVNQPQHF. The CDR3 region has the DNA TGTGCCAGCAGCTACTCGGACAGGGTAAATCAGCCCCAGCATTTT.

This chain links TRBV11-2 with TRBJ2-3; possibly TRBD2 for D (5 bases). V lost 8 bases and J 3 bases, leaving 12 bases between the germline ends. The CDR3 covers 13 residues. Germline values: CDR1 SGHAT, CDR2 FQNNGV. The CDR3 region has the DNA TGTGCCAGCCGGCTAGCAAGGACAGATACGCAGTATTTT. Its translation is CASRLARTDTQYF.

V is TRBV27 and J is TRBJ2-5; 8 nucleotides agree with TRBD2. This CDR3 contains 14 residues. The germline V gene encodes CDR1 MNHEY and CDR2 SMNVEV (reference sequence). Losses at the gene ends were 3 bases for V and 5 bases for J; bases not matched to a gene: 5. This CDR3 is CASSFAGGVETQYF. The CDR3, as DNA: TGTGCCAGCAGTTTTGCCGGGGGGGTGGAGACCCAGTACTTC.

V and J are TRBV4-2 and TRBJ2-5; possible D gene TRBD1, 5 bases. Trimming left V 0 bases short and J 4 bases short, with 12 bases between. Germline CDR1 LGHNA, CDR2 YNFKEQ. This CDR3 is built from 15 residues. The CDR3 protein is CASSQDQGWGETQYF. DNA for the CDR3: TGTGCCAGCAGCCAAGATCAGGGATGGGGAGAGACCCAGTACTTC.

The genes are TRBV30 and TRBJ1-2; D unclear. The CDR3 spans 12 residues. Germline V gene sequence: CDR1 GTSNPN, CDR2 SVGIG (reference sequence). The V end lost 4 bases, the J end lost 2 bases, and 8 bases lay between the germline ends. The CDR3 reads CAWTLQNYGYTF. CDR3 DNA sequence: TGTGCCTGGACCCTCCAGAACTATGGCTACACCTTC. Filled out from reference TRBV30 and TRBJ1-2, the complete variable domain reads SQTIHQWPATLVQPVGSPLSLECTVEGTSNPNLYWYRQAAGRGLQLLFYSVGIGQISSEVPQNLSASRPQDRQFILSSKKLLLSDSGFYLCAWTLQNYGYTFGSGTRLTVV.

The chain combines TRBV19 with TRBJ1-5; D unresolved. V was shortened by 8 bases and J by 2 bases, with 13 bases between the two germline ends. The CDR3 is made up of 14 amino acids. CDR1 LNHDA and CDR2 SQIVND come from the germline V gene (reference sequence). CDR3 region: CASAPSGGNQPQHF. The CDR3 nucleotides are TGTGCCAGTGCCCCTTCCGGGGGCAATCAGCCCCAGCATTTT.

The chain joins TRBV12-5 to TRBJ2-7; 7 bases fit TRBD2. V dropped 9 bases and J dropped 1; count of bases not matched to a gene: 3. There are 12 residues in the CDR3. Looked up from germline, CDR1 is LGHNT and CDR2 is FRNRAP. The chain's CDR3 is CASVRGSYEQYF. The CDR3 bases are TGTGCTAGCGTGCGGGGGTCCTACGAGCAGTACTTC.

The DNA for the CDR3 is TGCGCCAGCAGCCAAGATCCCGGGACAGGGGTAAACATTCAGTACTTC. Amino acid sequence: CASSQDPGTGVNIQYF. The rearrangement links TRBV4-3 to TRBJ2-4; 10 bases agree with TRBD1. The CDR3 consists of 16 residues. V was pared by 0 bases and J by 6 bases, with 5 bases of the junction left unmatched. CDR1 LGHNA and CDR2 YSLEER come from the germline V gene.

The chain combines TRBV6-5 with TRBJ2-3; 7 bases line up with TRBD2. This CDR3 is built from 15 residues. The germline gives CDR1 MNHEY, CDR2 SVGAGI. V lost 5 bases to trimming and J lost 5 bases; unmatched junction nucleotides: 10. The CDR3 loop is CASSRGGVRKDTQYF. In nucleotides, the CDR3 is TGTGCCAGCAGTCGGGGAGGGGTTCGGAAAGATACGCAGTATTTT.

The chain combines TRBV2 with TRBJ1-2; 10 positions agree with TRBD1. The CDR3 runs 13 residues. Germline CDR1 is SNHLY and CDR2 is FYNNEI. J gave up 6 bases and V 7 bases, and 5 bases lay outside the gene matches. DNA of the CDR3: TGTGCCAGCACCAGGGACAGGGGAGATGGCTACACCTTC. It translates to CASTRDRGDGYTF.

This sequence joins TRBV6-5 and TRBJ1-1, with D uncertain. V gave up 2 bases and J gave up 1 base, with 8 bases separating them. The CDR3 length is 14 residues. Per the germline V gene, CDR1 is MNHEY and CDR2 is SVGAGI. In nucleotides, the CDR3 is TGTGCCAGCAGTTACGAGGCGGGGAACACTGAAGCTTTCTTT. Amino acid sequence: CASSYEAGNTEAFF.

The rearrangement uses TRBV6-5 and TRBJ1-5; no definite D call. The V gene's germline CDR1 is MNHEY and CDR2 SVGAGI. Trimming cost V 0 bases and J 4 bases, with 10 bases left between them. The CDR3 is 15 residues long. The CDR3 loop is CASSYSATGNQPQHF. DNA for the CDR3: TGTGCCAGCAGTTACTCGGCCACCGGGAATCAGCCCCAGCATTTT.

The chain's CDR3 is CASSFSTSGQGSGYTF. In DNA form, the CDR3 reads TGTGCCAGCAGCTTCTCTACCTCGGGACAGGGCTCTGGCTACACCTTC. The chain links TRBV7-9 to TRBJ1-2, with 9 bases fitting TRBD1. The CDR3 has 16 residues. V was pared by 3 bases and J by 7 bases, with 12 bases of the junction left unmatched. Germline V gene lookup returns CDR1 SEHNR and CDR2 FQNEAQ (reference sequence).